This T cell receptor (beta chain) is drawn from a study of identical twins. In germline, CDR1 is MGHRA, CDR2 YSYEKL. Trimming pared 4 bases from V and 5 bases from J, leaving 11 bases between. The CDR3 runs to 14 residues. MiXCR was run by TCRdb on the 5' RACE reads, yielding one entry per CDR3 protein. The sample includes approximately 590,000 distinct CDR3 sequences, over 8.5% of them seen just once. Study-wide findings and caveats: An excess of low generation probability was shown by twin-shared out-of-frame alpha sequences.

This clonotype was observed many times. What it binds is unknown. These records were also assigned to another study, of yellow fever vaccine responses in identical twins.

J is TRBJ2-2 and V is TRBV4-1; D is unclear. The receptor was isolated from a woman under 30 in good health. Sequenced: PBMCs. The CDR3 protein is CASSLSPGTGELFF. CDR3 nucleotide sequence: TGCGCCAGCAGCCTCTCTCCTGGAACCGGGGAGCTGTTTTTT.